The rows below give T cell receptor beta chains drawn from one sample of a study of blood T cell repertoires in COVID-19. Sequenced by immunoSEQ multiplex PCR; TCRdb stores in-frame clones only, minus some. In the table there are about 190,000 clones, over 75% of which are singletons. The sequenced sample consisted of peripheral blood. All receptors come from a woman aged 45-59 years with acute or convalescent COVID-19. Both conserved end residues are part of each CDR3. D genes are given only for firm matches. Part of the rows lack a size; the others show once, few, many or a class for expanded clones.

NA,TRBD2,TRBJ2-2,TRBV11-3,TGTGCCAGCTCAGCGGGAGCGAACACCGGGGAGCTGTTTTTT,CASSAGANTGELFF
NA,NA,TRBJ1-5,TRBV28,TGTGCCAGCAGTTTGGGAGGGTTGGGAAGCAATCAGCCCCAGCATTTT,CASSLGGLGSNQPQHF
NA,TRBD2,TRBJ2-1,TRBV14,TGTGCCAGCAGCCAAGATAAAGCGGGAGTGGGCAATGAGCAGTTCTTC,CASSQDKAGVGNEQFF
NA,TRBD2,TRBJ2-7,TRBV6-2/TRBV6-3,TGTGCCAGCAGTTACTCCCTAGCGGGAAACTACGAGCAGTACTTC,CASSYSLAGNYEQYF
few,NA,TRBJ2-2,TRBV30,TGTGCCTGGGGGGGCGGGGTCCGCAGAGGGGAGCTGTTTTTT,CAWGGGVRRGELFF
once,NA,TRBJ1-5,TRBV7-8,TGTGCCAGCAGCTCCTTCCTAGGGAGGCAGCCCCAGCATTTT,CASSSFLGRQPQHF
once,NA,TRBJ1-2,TRBV14,TGTGCCAGCAGCCAGGTGGACAGTTCTTACACCTTC,CASSQVDSSYTF
NA,TRBD1,TRBJ1-5,TRBV27,TGTGCCACCGGACGAGACAGGGATCAGCCCCAGCATTTT,CATGRDRDQPQHF
NA,TRBD1,TRBJ1-2,TRBV7-2,TGTGCCAGCAGCTCGGACAGGGGGTTCCTCGGCTACACCTTC,CASSSDRGFLGYTF
NA,TRBD1,TRBJ1-4,TRBV5-4,TGTGCCAGCAGCTTGGGGGGACAGGCTAATGAAAAACTGTTTTTT,CASSLGGQANEKLFF
NA,NA,TRBJ1-2,TRBV24-1,TGTGCCACCAGTGATTCGCCCGGTGGCTACACCTTC,CATSDSPGGYTF
NA,TRBD1,TRBJ1-1,TRBV5-1,TGCGCCAGCAGCCCCGGGACAGGGTCGAAAGCTTTCTTT,CASSPGTGSKAFF
many,NA,TRBJ1-1,TRBV19,TGTGCCAGTAGTATCGATCACGGGGGCACTGAAGCTTTCTTT,CASSIDHGGTEAFF
once,TRBD2,TRBJ2-3,TRBV7-2,TGTGCCAGCAGCTTAGGCGGGACTATAACAGATACGCAGTATTTT,CASSLGGTITDTQYF
NA,NA,TRBJ1-5,TRBV7-2,TGTGCCAGCAGCCAAGCGGGTAATCAGCCCCAGCATTTT,CASSQAGNQPQHF
NA,TRBD2,TRBJ2-3,TRBV27,TGTGCCAGCAGTCTCGCGGGACTAGCGGGAGGGCCGAGAGATACGCAGTATTTT,CASSLAGLAGGPRDTQYF
NA,TRBD2,TRBJ2-3,TRBV30,TGTGCCTGGACGGAAGCGGGAGGGCCGATGGATCGGGATACGCAGTATTTT,CAWTEAGGPMDRDTQYF
NA,NA,TRBJ1-5,TRBV19,TGTGCCAGTAGCAGGGTTCGACAGCCCCAGCATTTT,CASSRVRQPQHF
few,NA,TRBJ1-3,TRBV15,TGTGCCACCCTGGGGGGTGGAAACACCATATATTTT,CATLGGGNTIYF
NA,NA,TRBJ1-4,TRBV5-1,TGCGCCAGCAGCTTACCCCCCAGGGAAAAACTGTTTTTT,CASSLPPREKLFF
NA,NA,TRBJ2-7,TRBV6-5,TGTGCCAGCAGTTCTTCCTACTACGAGCAGTACTTC,CASSSSYYEQYF
NA,NA,TRBJ2-7,TRBV19,TGTGCCAGTAGTTTCGGACAGCTAACCTACGAGCAGTACTTC,CASSFGQLTYEQYF
NA,NA,TRBJ1-5,TRBV20-1,TGCAGTGCTAGTGGCAGGTTCGAGGGTCAGCCCCAGCATTTT,CSASGRFEGQPQHF
NA,NA,TRBJ1-6,TRBV5-1,TGCGCCAGCAGCTTGGACAGGGCCTCTTCACCCCTCCACTTT,CASSLDRASSPLHF
NA,TRBD1,TRBJ1-2,TRBV18,TGTGCCAGCTCAAGGGACAGAGGTCCTGAATATGGCTACACCTTC,CASSRDRGPEYGYTF
NA,TRBD2,TRBJ2-7,TRBV7-8,TGTGCCAGCAGCCCCCGGGGGGTTTACGAGCAGTACTTC,CASSPRGVYEQYF
NA,TRBD1,TRBJ2-7,TRBV2,TGTGCCAGCGATGAGCAGGGGGAATACTACGAGCAGTACTTC,CASDEQGEYYEQYF
NA,TRBD1,TRBJ1-1,TRBV28,TGTGCCAGCAGTTTACACAGGGGGCGGACTGAAGCTTTCTTT,CASSLHRGRTEAFF
few,NA,TRBJ2-1,TRBV7-2,TGTGCCAGCAGCTTAGGGACTACACTCGGTGAGCAGTTCTTC,CASSLGTTLGEQFF
few,NA,TRBJ2-1,TRBV28,TGTGCCAGCAGCGTGACGAGCGGGCCCTACAATGAGCAGTTCTTC,CASSVTSGPYNEQFF
NA,TRBD1,TRBJ1-5,TRBV7-8,TGTGCCAGCAGCCATAAGGGACAGGGGGCTAGCAATCAGCCCCAGCATTTT,CASSHKGQGASNQPQHF
NA,TRBD1,TRBJ1-2,TRBV6-5,TGTGCCAGCAGTTACCTTAGAACAGGGGGGGACTATGGCTACACCTTC,CASSYLRTGGDYGYTF
NA,NA,TRBJ1-4,TRBV27,TGTGCCAGCAAAAACACAGGGTCCGGGGATGAAAAACTGTTTTTT,CASKNTGSGDEKLFF
NA,NA,TRBJ1-1,TRBV6-5,TGTGCCAGCAGTTACGAGTTTCCCTCCAAAAACACTGAAGCTTTCTTT,CASSYEFPSKNTEAFF
once,NA,TRBJ1-1,TRBV6-5,TGTGCCAGCAGTACTATCCCTGGAACTGAAGCTTTCTTT,CASSTIPGTEAFF
NA,NA,TRBJ1-2,TRBV14,TGTGCCAGCAGCCAGGCCGGGGGGCGCTCGTTGGACTATGGCTACACCTTC,CASSQAGGRSLDYGYTF
NA,NA,TRBJ2-7,TRBV6-5,TGTGCCAGCAGTAAACCTGGACATAACTACGAGCAGTACTTC,CASSKPGHNYEQYF
NA,NA,TRBJ2-6,TRBV24-1,TGTGCCACCAGTGACCCAGGGACTGGGGCCAACGTCCTGACTTTC,CATSDPGTGANVLTF
NA,NA,TRBJ2-1,TRBV18,TGTGCCAGCTCACCTTCCGCGGTAACCTACAATGAGCAGTTCTTC,CASSPSAVTYNEQFF
NA,TRBD1,TRBJ1-4,TRBV18,TGTGCCAGCTCCGGGGACAGGGCTGAAAAACTGTTTTTT,CASSGDRAEKLFF
NA,NA,TRBJ1-6,TRBV10-2,TGCGCCAGCAGTGAGCCCAGGGGAGAGTCACCCCTCCACTTT,CASSEPRGESPLHF
once,TRBD1,TRBJ2-7,TRBV7-9,TGTGCCAGCAGCTTACCACAGACAGGGGGCACCTACGAGCAGTACTTC,CASSLPQTGGTYEQYF
NA,NA,TRBJ2-7,TRBV5-5,TGTGCCAGCAGCTTATTACAGGGTGCCTACGAGCAGTACTTC,CASSLLQGAYEQYF
few,NA,TRBJ1-6,TRBV11-2,TGTGCCAGCACCCAGGGGTATTCACCCCTCCACTTT,CASTQGYSPLHF
NA,NA,TRBJ2-2,TRBV7-8,TGTGCCAGCAGCTTCTACTCCCTAGCAGTAAACACCGGGGAGCTGTTTTTT,CASSFYSLAVNTGELFF
NA,NA,TRBJ2-7,TRBV27,TGTGCCAGCAGTTTAAAAGGAGTGACCTACGAGCAGTACTTC,CASSLKGVTYEQYF
NA,NA,TRBJ1-6,TRBV28,TGTGCCAGCAAGGGGGGGGATGTAGGTAATTCACCCCTCCACTTT,CASKGGDVGNSPLHF
NA,TRBD1,TRBJ1-2,TRBV28,TGTGCCAGCAGACCGACAGGGGACTATGGCTACACCTTC,CASRPTGDYGYTF
NA,TRBD2,TRBJ2-2,TRBV30,TGTGCCTGGAGTGTACGCGGCTCGACTAGCGGGAGACACGGGGAGCTGTTTTTT,CAWSVRGSTSGRHGELFF
few,NA,TRBJ2-7,TRBV2,TGTGCCAGCAGGGAAGGCAGGGTCAACGAGCAGTACTTC,CASREGRVNEQYF
NA,TRBD1,TRBJ1-5,TRBV10-3,TGTGCCATCAGTGACCCCTTGTACAGGGGGGTAGGCAATCAGCCCCAGCATTTT,CAISDPLYRGVGNQPQHF
NA,NA,TRBJ2-7,TRBV11-3,TGTGCCAGCAGCTTATTCTCGACAGGTAACTACGAGCAGTACTTC,CASSLFSTGNYEQYF
NA,TRBD1,TRBJ1-1,TRBV18,TGTGCCAGCTCACCACGCGATAAGGGGACAGGGAACACTGAAGCTTTCTTT,CASSPRDKGTGNTEAFF
NA,NA,TRBJ2-2,TRBV5-1,TGCGCCAGCAGCAAAAGAACAGGAGACTCGAACACCGGGGAGCTGTTTTTT,CASSKRTGDSNTGELFF
few,NA,TRBJ2-2,TRBV6-4,TGTGCCAGCAGGGACATAGCGAACACCGGGGAGCTGTTTTTT,CASRDIANTGELFF